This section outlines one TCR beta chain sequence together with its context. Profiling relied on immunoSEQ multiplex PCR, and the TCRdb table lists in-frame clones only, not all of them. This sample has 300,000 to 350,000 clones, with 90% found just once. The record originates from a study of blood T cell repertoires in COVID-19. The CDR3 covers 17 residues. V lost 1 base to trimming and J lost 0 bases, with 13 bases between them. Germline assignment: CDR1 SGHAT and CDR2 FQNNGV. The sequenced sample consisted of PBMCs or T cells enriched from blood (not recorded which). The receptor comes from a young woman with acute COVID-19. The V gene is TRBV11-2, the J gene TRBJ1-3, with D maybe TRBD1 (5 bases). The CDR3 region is CASSLAAGPHSGNTIYF. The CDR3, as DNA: TGTGCCAGCAGCTTAGCGGCAGGGCCCCACTCTGGAAACACCATATATTTT.